The T cell receptor (beta chain) under discussion was sequenced for a study of metastatic and nonmetastatic thyroid tumors. There are 15 residues in the CDR3. The germline gives CDR1 SEHNR, CDR2 FQNEAQ (reference sequence). Trimming took off 6 bases at V and 2 bases at J, with 16 bases between the two ends. Patients had received no treatment of any kind before thyroid surgery. TCRdb called clones again from the PCR reads with MiXCR. The table shows roughly 21,000 clones, with under 30% occurring only once. The chain uses TRBV7-9 and TRBJ1-1; possibly TRBD1 for D (6 bases). Sequencing input: tumor tissue. This sequence was found in a male donor with papillary thyroid cancer or a benign thyroid nodule (not recorded which). Some clones in this sample may be carry-over from other donors' samples. CDR3 in amino acids: CASSWDIINNTEAFF. The CDR3 nucleotides read TGTGCCAGCAGTTGGGACATAATAAATAACACTGAAGCTTTCTTT.